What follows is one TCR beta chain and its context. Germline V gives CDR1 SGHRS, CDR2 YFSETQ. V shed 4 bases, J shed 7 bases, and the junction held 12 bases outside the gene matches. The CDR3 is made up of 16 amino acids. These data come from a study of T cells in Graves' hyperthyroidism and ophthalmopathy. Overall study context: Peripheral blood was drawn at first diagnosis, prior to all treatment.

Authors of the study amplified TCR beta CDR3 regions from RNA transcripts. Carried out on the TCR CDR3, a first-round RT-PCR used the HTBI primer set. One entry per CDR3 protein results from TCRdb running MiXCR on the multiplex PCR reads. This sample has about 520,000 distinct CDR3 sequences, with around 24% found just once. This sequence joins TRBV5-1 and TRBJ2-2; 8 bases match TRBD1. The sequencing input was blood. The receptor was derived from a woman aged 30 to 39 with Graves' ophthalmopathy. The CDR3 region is CASSRITGGQDGELFF. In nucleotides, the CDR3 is TGCGCCAGCAGCCGTATAACAGGGGGACAGGACGGGGAGCTGTTTTTT.